These T cell receptor beta chains were read from a single sample in a study of T cell clones after liver transplantation. TCRdb's table, derived via immunoSEQ multiplex PCR, lists solely in-frame clones and lacks some. Among around 20,000 clones listed, 75% to 90% were seen once. Sequencing used CD8+ T cells from blood, obtained before liver transplant. Source of these receptors: a human donor who received a liver transplant. CDR3s include the opening cysteine and the closing phenylalanine or tryptophan. The order of the fields is V gene, CDR3 protein.

V gene: TRBV28; CDR3 protein: CASSLGTNTQYF
V gene: TRBV28; CDR3 protein: CASSFEAGSYEQYF
V gene: TRBV7-8; CDR3 protein: CASSSLLTGLYGYTF
V gene: TRBV7-9; CDR3 protein: CASSLTSGRYNEQFF
V gene: TRBV7-3; CDR3 protein: CASSLGYTGELFF
V gene: TRBV28; CDR3 protein: CAGRGANTGELFF
V gene: TRBV21-1; CDR3 protein: CASSGFVATPSDNEQFF
V gene: TRBV25-1; CDR3 protein: CASVAGDSNPADTQYF
V gene: TRBV28; CDR3 protein: CASSLVGDTGELFF
V gene: TRBV4-3; CDR3 protein: CASSQELAGGYEQYF
V gene: TRBV19; CDR3 protein: CASSIGNTEAFF
V gene: TRBV28; CDR3 protein: CASRWGAAAYGYTF
V gene: TRBV9; CDR3 protein: CASSVGWTRNTIYF
V gene: TRBV10-3; CDR3 protein: CAIRAGLAGLSYNEQFF
V gene: TRBV29-1; CDR3 protein: CSVEEGTDEQYF
V gene: TRBV19; CDR3 protein: CASSPRRNEQFF
V gene: TRBV10-3; CDR3 protein: CAILDRTNYGYTF
V gene: TRBV7-2; CDR3 protein: CASSLTGYPGNTIYF
V gene: TRBV27; CDR3 protein: CASSVHRYNEQFF
V gene: TRBV4-1; CDR3 protein: CASSHSQGYEQYF
V gene: TRBV28; CDR3 protein: CASSLRGSRSNQPQHF
V gene: TRBV5-1; CDR3 protein: CASSLTRGEGYTF
V gene: TRBV11-2; CDR3 protein: CASSRTSGEYQETQYF
V gene: TRBV6-5; CDR3 protein: CASSYSGEQYF
V gene: TRBV7-6; CDR3 protein: CASSLRGRGGYRSYNEQFF
V gene: TRBV6-5; CDR3 protein: CASSYSNTDTQYF
V gene: TRBV6-1; CDR3 protein: CASSESLDPGYEQYF
V gene: TRBV6-1; CDR3 protein: CASRRTGGDTQYF
V gene: TRBV27; CDR3 protein: CASRVAGVNEQFF
V gene: TRBV27; CDR3 protein: CASSLAGGLQSTDTQYF
V gene: TRBV19; CDR3 protein: CASSTPWREGGNEQFF
V gene: TRBV9; CDR3 protein: CASSDAGTAEKLFF
V gene: TRBV4-3; CDR3 protein: CASSHSSNTEAFF
V gene: TRBV6-1; CDR3 protein: CASIQYPREWNGYTF
V gene: TRBV28; CDR3 protein: CASSFYLQGDEALAGNQPQHF
V gene: TRBV29-1; CDR3 protein: CSVLAGAVYNEQFF